Shown below are 22 T cell receptor beta chains from a single sample sequenced in a study of blood T cell repertoires in COVID-19. Sequenced by immunoSEQ multiplex PCR; TCRdb stores in-frame clones only, minus some. This table has a few hundred thousand clones, 85% appearing once. Sequencing was performed on PBMCs or T cells enriched from blood (not recorded which). The receptors derive from a man between 35 and 55 years old who had recovered from COVID-19.

J is TRBJ2-7 and V is TRBV5-1; 8 bases agree with TRBD2. The CDR3 spans 19 residues. The junction had 18 bases not matched to a gene; V was cut back by 0 bases and J by 4 bases. Per germline, CDR1 SGHRS and CDR2 YFSETQ. For the CDR3, the DNA is TGCGCCAGCAGCTTGGCCGGCAAGAGCCGAGCGGGAGCCTCTTACGAGCAGTACTTC. Amino acid sequence: CASSLAGKSRAGASYEQYF.

The CDR3 spells CASSLQTEEANEKLFF. Here the CDR3 DNA reads TGTGCCAGCAGCTTACAAACGGAGGAAGCTAATGAAAAACTGTTTTTT. V usage is TRBV7-9 and J usage is TRBJ1-4; D gene uncertain. CDR1 is SEHNR and CDR2 is FQNEAQ in the germline V gene (reference sequence). The CDR3 runs to 16 residues. V shed 2 bases and J shed 3 bases, with 13 bases lying between them.

As concerns this clone: The sample holds other DNA sequences that translate to the same CDR3. The chain uses TRBV18 and TRBJ1-5, with 10 bases identical to TRBD1. Per germline, CDR1 KGHSH and CDR2 LQKENI. The length of the CDR3 is 15 residues. Trimming removed 5 bases from V and 3 bases from J; junction bases left unmatched: 4. The CDR3 sequence: CASSAGTGVNQPQHF. The CDR3 region has the DNA TGTGCCAGCTCAGCCGGGACAGGGGTCAATCAGCCCCAGCATTTT. The whole variable domain, remainder taken from reference TRBV18 and TRBJ1-5, is NAGVMQNPRHLVRRRGQEARLRCSPMKGHSHVYWYRQLPEEGLKFMVYLQKENIIDESGMPKERFSAEFPKEGPSILRIQQVVRGDSAAYFCASSAGTGVNQPQHFGDGTRLSIL.

The chain links TRBV13 to TRBJ2-5, with 7 bases identical to TRBD1. The V and J ends lost 5 bases and 7 bases, in that order; junction bases with no gene match: 13. This CDR3 spans 15 amino acids. Germline CDR1 PRHDT, CDR2 FYEKMQ (reference sequence). The CDR3 sequence is CASSVNWASGGTQYF. Written as DNA, the CDR3 is TGTGCCAGCAGCGTCAATTGGGCCTCAGGGGGGACCCAGTACTTC.

The V gene is TRBV5-6, the J gene TRBJ2-7, with D tentatively TRBD2 (6 bases). V was shortened by 1 base and J by 3 bases, with 8 bases between the two germline ends. Per germline, CDR1 SGHDT and CDR2 YYEEEE. The CDR3 is 13 amino acids. The chain's CDR3 is CASSLYSGYEQYF. In nucleotides, the CDR3 is TGTGCCAGCAGCTTGTATAGCGGCTACGAGCAGTACTTC.

The chain carries TRBV3-1 (or the pseudogene TRBV3-2) and TRBJ1-2; D perhaps matches TRBD1 (5 bases). Germline CDR1 reads LGHDT; CDR2 reads YNNKEL (reference sequence). The CDR3 runs to 16 residues. V was clipped by 5 bases and J by 0 bases, with 16 bases between them. The CDR3 DNA reads as TGTGCCAGCAGCTTATCTGTGACAGCAGCTAACTATGGCTACACCTTC. Its translation: CASSLSVTAANYGYTF.

Here the CDR3 reads CASSGLAGVVEQFF. CDR3 DNA sequence: TGTGCCAGCTCGGGACTAGCGGGAGTGGTTGAGCAGTTCTTC. The V and J genes are TRBV2 and TRBJ2-1; 14 positions agree with TRBD2. The CDR3 extends over 14 amino acids. The V gene end was trimmed by 8 bases and the J gene end by 9 bases; junction bases not matched to a gene: 6. CDR1 is SNHLY and CDR2 is FYNNEI in the germline V gene. The variable domain in full, with the rest retrieved from reference TRBV2 and TRBJ2-1, is EPEVTQTPSHQVTQMGQEVILRCVPISNHLYFYWYRQILGQKVEFLVSFYNNEISEKSEIFDDQFSVERPDGSNFTLKIRSTKLEDSAMYFCASSGLAGVVEQFFGPGTRLTVL.

This clone was found a few times. V and J are TRBV14 and TRBJ2-1; TRBD1 agrees at 9 bases. Germline CDR1 is SGHDN and CDR2 is FVKESK. The CDR3 runs 20 residues. V lost 9 bases, J lost 0 bases, and 21 bases stayed unmatched. The CDR3 DNA reads as TGTGCCAGTAATCAGCCACGGACAGGGGATTGTACCAGCTCCTACAATGAGCAGTTCTTC. This sequence encodes CASNQPRTGDCTSSYNEQFF.

V and J are TRBV5-4 and TRBJ2-5; the match to TRBD2 covers 7 bases. V lost 3 bases and J lost 5; bases outside the gene matches: 10. CDR3 length equals 15 residues. Per the germline V gene, CDR1 is SGHNT and CDR2 is YYREEE (reference sequence). The CDR3 bases are TGTGCCAGCAGCTCCGCTAGCGGTAACCTGGAGACCCAGTACTTC. Amino acids: CASSSASGNLETQYF.

The chain links TRBV4-1 to TRBJ1-3; D is possibly TRBD1 (5 bases). The CDR3 runs 16 residues. Germline lookup yields CDR1 MGHRA and CDR2 YSYEKL. The V end was cut by 1 base, the J end by 3 bases, with 13 bases between. The CDR3 DNA reads TGCGCCAGCAGCCAAGCGGGGGGGTTCAATGGAAACACCATATATTTT. Encoded protein: CASSQAGGFNGNTIYF.

The V call is TRBV7-3, the J call TRBJ1-3, with 7 nucleotides matching TRBD1. The CDR3 extends over 13 amino acids. Germline V gene sequence: CDR1 SGHTA, CDR2 FQGTGA. Unmatched junction bases numbered 2, after V lost 6 bases and J lost 3 bases. In DNA, the CDR3 is TGTGCCAGCAGGGCAGGGGGTGGAAACACCATATATTTT. Residues: CASRAGGGNTIYF. Full variable domain (outside the CDR3, taken from reference TRBV7-3 and TRBJ1-3): GAGVSQTPSNKVTEKGKYVELRCDPISGHTALYWYRQSLGQGPEFLIYFQGTGAADDSGLPNDRFFAVRPEGSVSTLKIQRTERGDSAVYLCASRAGGGNTIYFGEGSWLTVV.

The chain employs TRBV9 and TRBJ2-2; D remains unclear. The CDR3 is made up of 15 amino acids. The germline V gene encodes CDR1 SGDLS and CDR2 YYNGEE. V was cut by 4 bases and J by 5 bases, with 15 bases left in between. CDR3 sequence: CASSNEAPSTGELFF. The CDR3 DNA follows: TGTGCCAGCAGCAACGAGGCCCCTAGTACCGGGGAGCTGTTTTTT.

The genes are TRBV4-1 and TRBJ2-3, with 9 bases identical to TRBD1. This CDR3 is 14 amino acids long. Germline trimming cut 4 bases from V and 4 bases from J; bases unmatched to any gene: 3. Germline assignment: CDR1 MGHRA and CDR2 YSYEKL. CDR3 sequence (DNA): TGCGCCAGCAGCCCGGGACAGGGCCCAGATACGCAGTATTTT. Translated: CASSPGQGPDTQYF.

In this sample, this clone turned up a few times. This rearrangement joins TRBV7-9 to TRBJ1-4; the D gene is possibly TRBD1 (5 bases). This CDR3 has 14 amino acids. The V end was cut by 5 bases, the J end by 8 bases, with 15 bases between. In germline, CDR1 is SEHNR, CDR2 FQNEAQ (reference sequence). The CDR3 nucleotides read TGTGCCAGCAGCCGCGGTTCAGGGCCGGAAAAACTGTTTTTT. Translated: CASSRGSGPEKLFF.

The V gene is TRBV12-5, the J gene TRBJ1-4, with 8 bases lining up with TRBD1. Germline V lookup: CDR1 LGHNT, CDR2 FRNRAP. Trimming took 3 bases from V and 2 from J; bases not matched to a gene: 5. This CDR3 comprises 16 residues. The DNA of the CDR3 is TGTGCTAGTGGTTTAGTAACAGGGGGGACTAATGAAAAACTGTTTTTT. Amino acids: CASGLVTGGTNEKLFF.

V usage is TRBV13 and J usage is TRBJ1-5; D is possibly TRBD1 (6 bases). The V gene lost 5 bases and the J gene lost 7 bases, with 12 bases spanning the gap. This CDR3 has 13 residues. In germline, CDR1 is PRHDT, CDR2 FYEKMQ (reference sequence). DNA of the CDR3: TGTGCCAGCAGCAGGAACAGGGCCCAGCCCCAGCATTTT. This translates into CASSRNRAQPQHF.

This chain joins TRBV18 and TRBJ2-3; 9 bases match TRBD2. V was pared by 3 bases and J by 6 bases, with 7 bases of the junction left unmatched. The CDR3 runs to 15 residues. Germline values: CDR1 KGHSH, CDR2 LQKENI. The CDR3 DNA is TGTGCCAGCTCACCGAGGGGACTAGCATCGGATACGCAGTATTTT. Its translation is CASSPRGLASDTQYF.

The chain joins TRBV5-1 to TRBJ2-5, with 11 bases identical to TRBD2. The germline V gene has CDR1 SGHRS and CDR2 YFSETQ. With 5 bases clipped from V and 2 bases from J, the junction kept 5 bases outside the gene matches. This CDR3 contains 15 residues. CDR3 amino acids: CASSSLAGVQETQYF. In nucleotides, the CDR3 is TGCGCCAGCAGTTCACTAGCGGGAGTTCAAGAGACCCAGTACTTC.

This chain links TRBV3-1 (or the pseudogene TRBV3-2) with TRBJ2-7, with TRBD2 matching over 12 bases. Germline-derived CDR1 and CDR2 are LGHDT and YNNKEL (reference sequence). V was pared by 4 bases and J by 6 bases, with 4 bases of the junction left unmatched. This CDR3 contains 14 residues. The CDR3 protein is CASSPTSGRLEQYF. Written as DNA, the CDR3 is TGTGCCAGCAGCCCAACTAGCGGGAGGCTCGAGCAGTACTTC.

The table lists this clone with a few counts. The chain recombines TRBV12-3 or TRBV12-4 with TRBJ2-5, with unresolved D. CDR3 length equals 11 residues. Trimming left V 5 bases short and J 5 bases short, with 6 bases between. The CDR3 sequence: CASSVRETQYF. The CDR3 DNA is TGTGCCAGCAGTGTGAGGGAGACCCAGTACTTC.

V is TRBV7-3 and J is TRBJ2-2, with D possibly TRBD2 on 6 matching bases. Deletions cut 5 bases from V and 5 bases from J, with 15 bases between. The CDR3 consists of 15 residues. The germline V gene has CDR1 SGHTA and CDR2 FQGTGA. The CDR3: CASSPTSLKTGELFF. Written as DNA, the CDR3 is TGTGCCAGCAGCCCAACTAGCCTGAAAACCGGGGAGCTGTTTTTT.

This chain connects TRBV6-1 to TRBJ1-1; maybe TRBD1 (6 bases). V shed 3 bases and J shed 0 bases, with 17 bases lying between them. This CDR3 contains 17 residues. Germline CDR1 MNHNS, CDR2 SASEGT. The chain's CDR3 is CASSDPAGGTMNTEAFF. The CDR3 bases are TGTGCCAGCAGTGACCCCGCGGGGGGCACCATGAACACTGAAGCTTTCTTT.